These 17 T cell receptor beta chains were all obtained from the same sample, sequenced in a study of technical replicates of blood from a handful of donors. Here immunoSEQ multiplex PCR was the method, and the copy in TCRdb shows in-frame clones only, minus some. The data hold around 100,000 clones, with around 93% observed a single time. Sequenced: T cells isolated from PBMCs. These receptors were collected from a human donor in good health.

V usage is TRBV27 and J usage is TRBJ2-1; 10 bases align to TRBD2. V shed 2 bases and J 6 bases; nucleotides not matched to a gene: 10. CDR3 size: 17 residues. CDR1 is MNHEY and CDR2 is SMNVEV in the germline V gene (reference sequence). The CDR3, as DNA: TGTGCCAGCAGTTTACTCCTAGCGGGAGTTAAATTCAATGAGCAGTTCTTC. This encodes CASSLLLAGVKFNEQFF.

The rearrangement joins TRBV15 to TRBJ1-5; no firm D call. The CDR3 runs to 12 residues. Germline values: CDR1 LNHNV, CDR2 YYDKDF (reference sequence). V lost 5 bases to trimming and J lost 3 bases, with 5 bases between them. CDR3 sequence reads: CATSQINQPQHF. The DNA for the CDR3 is TGTGCCACCAGCCAGATCAATCAGCCCCAGCATTTT.

The chain couples TRBV13 to TRBJ2-4, with 9 bases identical to TRBD2. J was trimmed by 1 base and V by 4 bases; bases with no gene match: 14. In germline, CDR1 is PRHDT, CDR2 FYEKMQ (reference sequence). The length of the CDR3 is 19 residues. The DNA of the CDR3 is TGTGCCAGCAGCTCCCGGTGGGGTAGCGGGAGAGAGGCCAAAAACATTCAGTACTTC. Encoded protein: CASSSRWGSGREAKNIQYF.

The V gene is TRBV30, the J gene TRBJ1-4, with 7 bases lining up with TRBD1. The junction had 18 bases not matched to a gene; V was cut back by 2 bases and J by 0 bases. Germline CDR1 GTSNPN, CDR2 SVGIG (reference sequence). CDR3 length: 20 amino acids. The CDR3 nucleotides are TGTGCCTGGAGTAAAACACTAGCCGGGACAGCTCTTGCAACTAATGAAAAACTGTTTTTT. Translated: CAWSKTLAGTALATNEKLFF.

In DNA form, the CDR3 reads TGCAGCGTTGAAAAGGGGGACAGACTCTACGAGCAGTACTTC. It specifies CSVEKGDRLYEQYF. The chain recombines TRBV29-1 with TRBJ2-7, with 7 positions matching TRBD1. Germline CDR1 reads SQVTM; CDR2 reads ANQGSEA. This CDR3 region has 14 residues. V was clipped by 2 bases and J by 3 bases; unmatched bases: 7.

This chain connects TRBV2 to TRBJ1-2; D remains unclear. CDR3 length equals 12 residues. V shed 3 bases and J shed 2 bases, with 4 bases lying between them. Germline CDR1 SNHLY, CDR2 FYNNEI. CDR3: CASSDVNYGYTF. Written as DNA, the CDR3 is TGTGCCAGCAGTGACGTAAACTATGGCTACACCTTC.

The chain combines TRBV5-4 with TRBJ2-7; 7 bases are a match to TRBD2. The CDR3 spans 16 residues. Germline V gene data show CDR1 as SGHNT and CDR2 as YYREEE (reference sequence). Losses at the gene ends were 4 bases for V and 5 bases for J; bases not matched to a gene: 15. In DNA form, the CDR3 reads TGTGCCAGCAGCCCCCATAGAGGCGGGAGTAACCACGAGCAGTACTTC. This codes for CASSPHRGGSNHEQYF.

This chain joins TRBV5-1 and TRBJ1-4; D is ambiguous. Germline CDR1 reads SGHRS; CDR2 reads YFSETQ. V dropped 4 bases and J dropped 7 bases, with 20 bases sitting between them. The CDR3 consists of 16 residues. The CDR3 nucleotides are TGCGCCAGCAGCCAACTCAGGAACCAGCTCGGTGAAAAACTGTTTTTT. Residues: CASSQLRNQLGEKLFF.

The chain couples TRBV5-6 to TRBJ1-3; no reliable D call. Trimming shortened V by 0 bases and J by 6 bases, and 13 bases separated the two germline ends. The CDR3 loop spans 15 amino acids. Germline V CDR1 and CDR2: SGHDT, YYEEEE. CDR3 coding DNA: TGTGCCAGCAGCTTGGGGGTCGGCGGTTCAAACACCATATATTTT. This sequence encodes CASSLGVGGSNTIYF.

The gene calls are TRBV4-3 and TRBJ2-2; D might be TRBD2 (7 bases). The CDR3 consists of 15 residues. The V gene lost 8 bases and the J gene lost 3 bases, with 16 bases spanning the gap. Per the germline V gene, CDR1 is LGHNA and CDR2 is YSLEER. CDR3: CASGGGTIHTGELFF. In DNA form, the CDR3 reads TGCGCCAGCGGGGGGGGGACAATCCACACCGGGGAGCTGTTTTTT.

The genes are TRBV7-9 and TRBJ2-7; D gene uncertain. V lost 5 bases and J lost 2, with 7 bases in between. Germline V gene lookup returns CDR1 SEHNR and CDR2 FQNEAQ (reference sequence). The CDR3 extends over 12 amino acids. As DNA, the CDR3 is TGTGCCAGCAGCCCTCAGACCTACGAGCAGTACTTC. This encodes CASSPQTYEQYF.

J is TRBJ2-7 and V is TRBV28; 9 bases fit TRBD2. This CDR3 comprises 14 residues. V dropped 10 bases and J dropped 1; count of bases not matched to a gene: 8. Germline V gene sequence: CDR1 MDHEN, CDR2 SYDVKM. The CDR3 sequence is CATLSGGTSYEQYF. The CDR3 region has the DNA TGTGCCACCCTTAGCGGGGGCACTTCCTACGAGCAGTACTTC.

This chain links TRBV16 with TRBJ2-1; 7 nucleotides match TRBD2. V lost 4 bases to trimming and J lost 8 bases; unmatched junction nucleotides: 8. The CDR3 totals 14 residues. Germline CDR1 KGHSY, CDR2 FQNENV. The CDR3 DNA follows: TGTGCCAGCAGCCCTAGCGGTCTGGGGGATGAGCAGTTCTTC. Its translation is CASSPSGLGDEQFF.

The chain uses TRBV7-6 and TRBJ1-5, with TRBD1 as a possible D gene (5 bases). Germline V gene lookup returns CDR1 SGHVS and CDR2 FNYEAQ. This CDR3 has 15 residues. The V and J ends lost 1 base and 3 bases respectively, with 10 bases between them. The CDR3 reads CASSLGWGVNQPQHF. The CDR3 DNA reads as TGTGCCAGCAGCTTAGGATGGGGCGTCAATCAGCCCCAGCATTTT.

This chain links TRBV12-5 with TRBJ1-5; a possible D gene is TRBD1 (5 bases). The V and J ends lost 3 bases and 6 bases respectively, with 12 bases between them. CDR3 size: 14 residues. Looked up from germline, CDR1 is LGHNT and CDR2 is FRNRAP. The CDR3: CASGLGGDGQPQHF. The CDR3 DNA reads TGTGCTAGTGGTTTAGGAGGGGACGGTCAGCCCCAGCATTTT.

This chain links TRBV30 with TRBJ2-1, with TRBD2 identical over 11 bases. Per germline, CDR1 GTSNPN and CDR2 SVGIG (reference sequence). The CDR3 loop spans 15 amino acids. V shed 5 bases and J 5 bases; nucleotides not matched to a gene: 8. The CDR3 loop reads CAWVPGTSGDNEQFF. As DNA, the CDR3 is TGTGCCTGGGTTCCCGGGACTAGCGGTGACAATGAGCAGTTCTTC. The complete variable domain, with remaining parts taken from reference TRBV30 and TRBJ2-1, reads SQTIHQWPATLVQPVGSPLSLECTVEGTSNPNLYWYRQAAGRGLQLLFYSVGIGQISSEVPQNLSASRPQDRQFILSSKKLLLSDSGFYLCAWVPGTSGDNEQFFGPGTRLTVL.

The V and J genes are TRBV27 and TRBJ2-5; D gene ambiguous. This CDR3 spans 13 amino acids. CDR1 MNHEY and CDR2 SMNVEV come from the germline V gene (reference sequence). The V and J ends lost 6 bases and 5 bases respectively, with 13 bases between them. In nucleotides, the CDR3 is TGTGCCAGCAGGCCCGCCCAGATGGAGACCCAGTACTTC. It translates to CASRPAQMETQYF.